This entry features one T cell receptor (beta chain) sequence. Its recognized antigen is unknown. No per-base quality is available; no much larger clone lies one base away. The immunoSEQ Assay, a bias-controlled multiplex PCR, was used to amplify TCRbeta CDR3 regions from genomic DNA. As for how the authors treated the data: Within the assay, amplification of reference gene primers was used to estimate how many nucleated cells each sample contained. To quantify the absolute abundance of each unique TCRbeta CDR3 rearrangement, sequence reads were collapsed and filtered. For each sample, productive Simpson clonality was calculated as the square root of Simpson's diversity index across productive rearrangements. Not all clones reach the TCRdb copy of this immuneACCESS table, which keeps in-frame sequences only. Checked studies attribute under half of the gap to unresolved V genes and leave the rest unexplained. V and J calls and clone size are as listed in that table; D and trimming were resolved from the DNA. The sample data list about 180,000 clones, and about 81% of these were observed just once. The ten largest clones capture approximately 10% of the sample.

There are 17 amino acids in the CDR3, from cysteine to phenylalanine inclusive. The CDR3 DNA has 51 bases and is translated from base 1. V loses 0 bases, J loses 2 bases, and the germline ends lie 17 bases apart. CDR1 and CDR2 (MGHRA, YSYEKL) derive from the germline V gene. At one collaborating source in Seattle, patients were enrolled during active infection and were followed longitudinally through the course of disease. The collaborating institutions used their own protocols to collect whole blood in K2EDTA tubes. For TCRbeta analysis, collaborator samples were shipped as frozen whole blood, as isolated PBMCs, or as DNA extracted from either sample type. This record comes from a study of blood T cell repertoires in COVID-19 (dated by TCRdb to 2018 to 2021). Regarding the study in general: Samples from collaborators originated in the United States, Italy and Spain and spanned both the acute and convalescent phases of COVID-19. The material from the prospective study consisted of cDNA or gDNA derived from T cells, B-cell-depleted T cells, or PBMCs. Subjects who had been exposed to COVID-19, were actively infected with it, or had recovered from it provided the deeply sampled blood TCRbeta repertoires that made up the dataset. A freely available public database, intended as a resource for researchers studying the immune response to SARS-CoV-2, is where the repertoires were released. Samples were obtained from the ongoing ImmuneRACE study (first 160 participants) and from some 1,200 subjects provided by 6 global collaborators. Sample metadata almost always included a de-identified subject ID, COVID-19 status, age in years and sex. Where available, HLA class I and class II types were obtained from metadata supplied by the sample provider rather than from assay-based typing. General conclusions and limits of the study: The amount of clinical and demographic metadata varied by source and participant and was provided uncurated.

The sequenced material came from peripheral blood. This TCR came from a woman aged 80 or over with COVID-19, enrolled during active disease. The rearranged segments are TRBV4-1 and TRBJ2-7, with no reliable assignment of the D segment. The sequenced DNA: TGCGCCAGCAGCCAAGATTTATCACTTCTCAAACCCTACGAGCAGTACTTC. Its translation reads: CASSQDLSLLKPYEQYF.